Presented here are 10 T cell receptor beta chains from one specimen sequenced in a study of follicular helper T cells after annual influenza vaccination (dated by TCRdb to about 2017). The time point tag for this specimen amounts to: 2015-2016 season, pre-vaccination. The library was produced with the immunoSEQ multiplex PCR assay. The table comes from immuneACCESS by way of TCRdb, which keeps in-frame sequences with V and J called. Part of the clones is missing from these tables; in studies checked, under half for an unresolved V gene and the rest for unknown reasons. The sample yields fewer than 15,000 clones; roughly 74% were counted once. Clones ranked in the top ten supply 0.35% to 0.5% of the sample. The specimen was CXCR5- memory CD4+ T cells sorted from blood, collected on the day of influenza vaccination. This specimen's cell subset or site label, interpreted: CXCR5- memory CD4 T cells. These receptors came from an adult who received the influenza vaccine.

There are a few counts of this clone. V usage is TRBV7-9 and J usage is TRBJ1-2; D is possibly TRBD1 (5 bases). The V end lost 5 bases, the J end lost 8 bases, and 18 bases lay between the germline ends. The V gene's germline CDR1 is SEHNR and CDR2 FQNEAQ (reference sequence). This CDR3 region has 14 residues. CDR3 protein: CASSPSGISGGYTF. The CDR3 nucleotides read TGTGCCAGCAGCCCTTCCGGGATCTCAGGGGGCTACACCTTC. Looking up the rest from reference TRBV7-9 and TRBJ1-2 gives the full variable domain: DTGVSQNPRHKITKRGQNVTFRCDPISEHNRLYWYRQTLGQGPEFLTYFQNEAQLEKSRLLSDRFSAERPKGSFSTLEIQRTEQGDSAMYLCASSPSGISGGYTFGSGTRLTVV.

The chain links TRBV7-2 to TRBJ1-1; D is perhaps TRBD1 (6 bases). The CDR3 runs to 15 residues. The germline V and J ends were trimmed by 6 bases and 0 bases, with 14 bases remaining between them. The germline V gene encodes CDR1 SGHTA and CDR2 FQGNSA. This CDR3 is CASRVIQGVNTEAFF. The CDR3 DNA reads as TGTGCCAGCAGGGTAATACAGGGAGTGAACACTGAAGCTTTCTTT.

This clone was picked up one time. The chain carries TRBV18 and TRBJ2-3; D unresolved. CDR1 KGHSH and CDR2 LQKENI come from the germline V gene. The length of the CDR3 is 17 residues. V was shortened by 3 bases and J by 0 bases, with 16 bases between the two germline ends. CDR3 in amino acids: CASSPALYRVSTDTQYF. In DNA form, the CDR3 reads TGTGCCAGCTCACCCGCACTCTACAGAGTCAGCACAGATACGCAGTATTTT.

This sequence joins TRBV11-2 and TRBJ1-2, with a tentative D call TRBD1 (5 bases). V gave up 1 base and J gave up 8 bases, with 5 bases separating them. CDR1 SGHAT and CDR2 FQNNGV come from the germline V gene. The CDR3 consists of 11 residues. The CDR3 protein is CASSLGGGYTF. In DNA, the CDR3 is TGTGCCAGCAGCTTAGGGGGGGGCTACACCTTC.

The V and J genes are TRBV4-1 and TRBJ1-2; the D is unclear. This CDR3 region has 13 residues. Germline V CDR1 and CDR2: MGHRA, YSYEKL. Deletions cut 0 bases from V and 7 bases from J, with 9 bases between. CDR3 DNA sequence: TGCGCCAGCAGCCAAGATCGGGCTATTGGCTACACCTTC. Translation: CASSQDRAIGYTF.

The chain uses TRBV6-5 and TRBJ2-2; tentatively, D is TRBD2 (5 bases). CDR3 length: 13 amino acids. Germline V gives CDR1 MNHEY, CDR2 SVGAGI. Trimming took 2 bases from V and 4 from J, leaving 5 bases between them. The CDR3 nucleotides read TGTGCCAGCAGTTACGAGGGCACCGGGGAGCTGTTTTTT. This sequence encodes CASSYEGTGELFF.

The gene calls are TRBV6-1 and TRBJ2-7; D unresolved. This CDR3 comprises 16 residues. Germline CDR1 MNHNS, CDR2 SASEGT. V was clipped by 0 bases and J by 1 base, with 13 bases between them. CDR3 sequence: CASSEAFRTASYEQYF. The CDR3 bases are TGTGCCAGCAGTGAAGCATTCCGGACGGCATCCTACGAGCAGTACTTC.

The chain has TRBV5-8 and TRBJ2-5; 8 bases are a match to TRBD2. This CDR3 comprises 17 residues. The germline V gene encodes CDR1 SGHTS and CDR2 YDEGEE. V shed 4 bases and J 5 bases; nucleotides not matched to a gene: 16. CDR3 loop: CASSLDASGGFWETQYF. The CDR3 nucleotides read TGTGCCAGCAGCCTCGATGCGAGCGGGGGATTTTGGGAGACCCAGTACTTC.

CDR3 nucleotide sequence: TGTGCCACCAGCAGAGATCGCGGGACCGAGGATGAAAAACTGTTTTTT. Protein: CATSRDRGTEDEKLFF. This chain joins TRBV15 and TRBJ1-4; possible D gene TRBD1, 5 bases. Deletions cut 0 bases from V and 6 bases from J, with 14 bases between. CDR1 and CDR2 (germline): LNHNV, YYDKDF (reference sequence). The CDR3 is 16 amino acids.

The chain combines TRBV5-5 with TRBJ2-2; D might be TRBD1 or TRBD2, each matching 5 bases. Germline V CDR1 and CDR2: SGHKS, YYEKEE (reference sequence). V was pared by 0 bases and J by 4 bases, with 7 bases between. This CDR3 region has 14 residues. CDR3 nucleotides: TGTGCCAGCAGCTTGGGAGGGACCACCGGGGAGCTGTTTTTT. It translates to CASSLGGTTGELFF.